One T cell receptor (beta chain) is described in this entry. This entry belongs to a study of blood T cell repertoires in COVID-19. Study-level background: Some COVID-19 samples were acute and others convalescent; all came from the United States, Italy and Spain. The cDNA or gDNA used as material had been derived from T cells, B-cell-depleted T cells, or PBMCs.

Under the authors' procedure: Nucleated cell number was recorded as an estimate derived from reference gene primer amplification. Only in-frame clones appear in the TCRdb table, and some are missing; sequencing was by immunoSEQ multiplex PCR. From that table come the V and J calls and clone size; the DNA was used to work out D and trimming. The top ten hold roughly 3.2% of the sample, which has about 520,000 clones, approximately 85% seen once. This CDR3 spans 14 amino acids. Looked up from germline, CDR1 is SNHLY and CDR2 is FYNNEI. J gave up 8 bases and V 4 bases, and 9 bases lay outside the gene matches.

This sequence joins TRBV2 and TRBJ1-2; 8 bases are a match to TRBD1. The specimen was peripheral blood. The origin of this receptor is a human donor in a cohort sampled during active COVID-19. CDR3 loop: CASSGRQGRRGYTF. As DNA, the CDR3 is TGTGCCAGCAGTGGCCGACAGGGGCGTAGAGGCTACACCTTC.